Following are 13 T cell receptor beta chains from one sample sequenced in a study of identifying expanded T cells in peripheral blood. The table came from immunoSEQ multiplex PCR; TCRdb's copy has only in-frame clones and leaves some out. In the table there are about 120,000 clones, approximately 80% of which are singletons. The sample was blood. The source is a person aged 18 to 75 in good health.

The chain couples TRBV7-8 to TRBJ2-1; the match to TRBD1 covers 7 bases. Germline-derived CDR1 and CDR2 are SGHVS and FQNEAQ. Trimming took 8 bases from V and 0 from J; bases not matched to a gene: 7. This CDR3 has 15 amino acids. CDR3 protein: CASGSRTGSYNEQFF. The CDR3 DNA reads as TGTGCCAGCGGCTCCCGGACAGGCTCCTACAATGAGCAGTTCTTC.

The V and J genes are TRBV6-1 and TRBJ1-2; unclear D gene. CDR1 and CDR2 (germline): MNHNS, SASEGT. V dropped 8 bases and J dropped 0 bases, with 4 bases sitting between them. The CDR3 has 11 residues. CDR3: CASLANYGYTF. CDR3 DNA sequence: TGTGCCAGCCTAGCTAACTATGGCTACACCTTC.

This clone was counted a single time. V is TRBV5-1 and J is TRBJ2-7; D unclear. Trimming shortened V by 5 bases and J by 6 bases, and 15 bases separated the two germline ends. This CDR3 contains 13 residues. Germline V gene data show CDR1 as SGHRS and CDR2 as YFSETQ. Written as DNA, the CDR3 is TGCGCCAGCAGTTCCTCCACTCGGAGCGAGCAGTACTTC. Its translation is CASSSSTRSEQYF.

The CDR3 bases are TGTGCCAGCAGCCGGAGGGTTGGGGGGAGAGATCAAGAGACCCAGTACTTC. It codes for CASSRRVGGRDQETQYF. The rearrangement joins TRBV5-4 to TRBJ2-5; perhaps TRBD2 as D (6 bases). The CDR3 is 17 amino acids. Germline-derived CDR1 and CDR2 are SGHNT and YYREEE (reference sequence). V was clipped by 4 bases and J by 2 bases, with 21 bases between them. Filled out from reference TRBV5-4 and TRBJ2-5, the complete variable domain reads ETGVTQSPTHLIKTRGQQVTLRCSSQSGHNTVSWYQQALGQGPQFIFQYYREEENGRGNFPPRFSGLQFPNYSSELNVNALELDDSALYLCASSRRVGGRDQETQYFGPGTRLLVL.

The chain employs TRBV7-2 and TRBJ2-2; D remains unclear. V lost 5 bases and J 4 bases, leaving 11 bases between the germline ends. Germline CDR1 is SGHTA and CDR2 is FQGNSA. CDR3 size: 14 residues. The chain's CDR3 is CASSPGPSTGELFF. DNA for the CDR3: TGTGCCAGCAGCCCCGGGCCAAGCACCGGGGAGCTGTTTTTT.

The chain carries TRBV6-6 and TRBJ1-2; weak D call: TRBD1 (6 bases). This CDR3 spans 13 amino acids. V was cut by 5 bases and J by 4 bases, with 11 bases left in between. Germline assignment: CDR1 MNHNY and CDR2 SVGAGI (reference sequence). The CDR3 DNA sequence: TGTGCCAGCAGTCACAGGGACGGCTATGGCTACACCTTC. Encoded protein: CASSHRDGYGYTF.

This clone was found once. The CDR3 DNA reads TGTGCCAGCAGCTTAGGGACAGGGAAGGGTTTTAATTCACCCCTCCACTTT. Translation gives CASSLGTGKGFNSPLHF. The V call is TRBV7-6, the J call TRBJ1-6, with TRBD1 matching over 8 bases. The CDR3 has 17 amino acids. Losses at the gene ends were 1 base for V and 6 bases for J; bases not matched to a gene: 8. The germline gives CDR1 SGHVS, CDR2 FNYEAQ.

The CDR3 loop reads CASVRDPTFYGYTF. The CDR3 nucleotides read TGTGCCAGCGTCCGGGACCCCACTTTCTATGGCTACACCTTC. V is TRBV6-1 and J is TRBJ1-2, with TRBD1 as a possible D gene (5 bases). Trimming took 8 bases from V and 4 from J, leaving 17 bases between them. Germline V gene data show CDR1 as MNHNS and CDR2 as SASEGT. This CDR3 has 14 amino acids.

The CDR3 loop is CASSPGGEQFF. The CDR3 bases are TGTGCCAGCAGCCCGGGGGGGGAGCAGTTCTTC. The chain is built from TRBV9 and TRBJ2-1, with 8 bases aligning to TRBD2. Germline V CDR1 and CDR2: SGDLS, YYNGEE. Losses at the gene ends were 4 bases for V and 10 bases for J; bases not matched to a gene: 1. The CDR3 extends over 11 amino acids.

V gene TRBV11-2 combines with J gene TRBJ2-7, with 9 bases fitting TRBD1. This CDR3 is built from 14 residues. The J segment lost 2 bases and the V segment lost 1 base, leaving 0 bases of the junction unmatched. CDR1 and CDR2 from the germline V gene are SGHAT and FQNNGV. The CDR3 DNA follows: TGTGCCAGCAGCTTAGGGACAGGGGCCTACGAGCAGTACTTC. Translation gives CASSLGTGAYEQYF.

The chain recombines TRBV5-6 with TRBJ2-5; no definite D call. V was clipped by 0 bases and J by 2 bases, with 14 bases between them. Germline CDR1 reads SGHDT; CDR2 reads YYEEEE. This CDR3 is 16 amino acids long. CDR3 nucleotide sequence: TGTGCCAGCAGCTTGGTATTTGCGGCGACGCAAGAGACCCAGTACTTC. This gives the protein CASSLVFAATQETQYF.

Notes on this clone: A junction end diverges from the germline sequence, so it may reflect a read error. V is TRBV5-4 and J is TRBJ1-1; D is unresolved. This CDR3 is 14 amino acids long. Germline values: CDR1 SGHNT, CDR2 YYREEE (reference sequence). The CDR3 reads CASSQARTPTEAFF. CDR3 coding DNA: TGCGCCAGCAGCCAAGCGCGGACGCCAACTGAAGCTTTCTTT.

The CDR3 nucleotides are TGTGCCAGCAGTCAGTGGGTGAACACTGAAGCTTTCTTT. Translated, it gives CASSQWVNTEAFF. V is TRBV14 and J is TRBJ1-1, with D unresolved. Germline lookup yields CDR1 SGHDN and CDR2 FVKESK. The CDR3 has 13 amino acids. V was clipped by 6 bases and J by 0 bases, with 8 bases between them.